The next 8 T cell receptor beta chains were all read from a single sample in a study of chemoradiotherapy in HPV16-positive cancers. Data came from immunoSEQ multiplex PCR; TCRdb stores just in-frame clones and leaves some out. Here the sample spans about 10,000 clones, about 84% being singletons. This specimen was blood, taken from a patient who underwent chemoradiotherapy. Receptor source: a human donor with HPV-associated anogenital cancer.

V usage is TRBV9 and J usage is TRBJ2-5; D remains ambiguous. The CDR3 totals 14 residues. V dropped 1 base and J dropped 4 bases, with 11 bases sitting between them. CDR1 and CDR2 from the germline V gene are SGDLS and YYNGEE. The CDR3 DNA sequence: TGTGCCAGCAGCGTAAGGAGCTCCGGAGAGACCCAGTACTTC. It is translated as CASSVRSSGETQYF.

V usage is TRBV19 and J usage is TRBJ2-7; the match to TRBD2 covers 10 bases. Trimming at V came to 0 bases and at J to 6 bases, leaving 11 bases not matched to a gene. The length of the CDR3 is 17 residues. CDR1 is LNHDA and CDR2 is SQIVND in the germline V gene (reference sequence). Here the CDR3 reads CASSIDLLGLAGAEQYF. The CDR3 DNA reads TGTGCCAGTAGTATAGATCTATTGGGGCTAGCGGGGGCCGAGCAGTACTTC.

The rearrangement uses TRBV7-9 and TRBJ2-3; 12 positions agree with TRBD1. The trim removed 4 bases at V and 2 bases at J, leaving 1 base unmatched. There are 15 residues in the CDR3. The germline gives CDR1 SEHNR, CDR2 FQNEAQ (reference sequence). The chain's CDR3 is CASSSGQGATDTQYF. CDR3 bases: TGTGCCAGCAGCTCGGGACAGGGGGCCACAGATACGCAGTATTTT.

The chain couples TRBV5-4 to TRBJ2-1; no reliable D call. CDR3 length: 16 residues. Deletions cut 3 bases from V and 7 bases from J, with 20 bases between. Germline V lookup: CDR1 SGHNT, CDR2 YYREEE (reference sequence). This chain's CDR3 is CASSSDPMGISNEQFF. The DNA for the CDR3 is TGTGCCAGCAGCTCCGATCCCATGGGGATATCGAATGAGCAGTTCTTC. Variable domain in full (rest from reference TRBV5-4 and TRBJ2-1): ETGVTQSPTHLIKTRGQQVTLRCSSQSGHNTVSWYQQALGQGPQFIFQYYREEENGRGNFPPRFSGLQFPNYSSELNVNALELDDSALYLCASSSDPMGISNEQFFGPGTRLTVL.

The chain combines TRBV4-1 with TRBJ2-2, with D perhaps TRBD2 (5 bases). The V end was cut by 2 bases, the J end by 4 bases, with 11 bases between. This CDR3 has 15 residues. Germline CDR1 and CDR2: MGHRA and YSYEKL. CDR3 loop: CASSQSGVGTGELFF. The CDR3 bases are TGCGCCAGCAGCCAATCCGGGGTGGGCACCGGGGAGCTGTTTTTT.

The V gene is TRBV11-2, the J gene TRBJ2-7; D unclear. Trimming stripped 3 bases from V and 4 bases from J, with 10 bases between. The length of the CDR3 is 13 residues. Germline lookup yields CDR1 SGHAT and CDR2 FQNNGV. The CDR3 reads CASSFLAGYEQYF. CDR3 sequence (DNA): TGTGCCAGCAGCTTCTTGGCTGGATACGAGCAGTACTTC.

The chain joins TRBV6-6 to TRBJ2-5; no clear D gene. Germline values: CDR1 MNHNY, CDR2 SVGAGI (reference sequence). The CDR3 loop spans 14 amino acids. Trimming took 2 bases from V and 1 from J, leaving 8 bases between them. Written as DNA, the CDR3 is TGTGCCAGCAGTTACCTTGGCCCCCAAGAGACCCAGTACTTC. Encoded protein: CASSYLGPQETQYF.

CDR3 residues: CASSLWRGSSNTGELFF. The CDR3, as DNA: TGTGCCAGCAGCTTATGGCGGGGGTCGTCGAACACCGGGGAGCTGTTTTTT. The chain employs TRBV7-8 and TRBJ2-2; 7 bases map to TRBD2. Looked up from germline, CDR1 is SGHVS and CDR2 is FQNEAQ. The CDR3 extends over 17 amino acids. V shed 2 bases and J 0 bases; nucleotides not matched to a gene: 6.